This TCR beta chain was retrieved from a study of blood T cells in healthy people across ages. Notes on this clonotype: Antigen unknown.

Study results and caveats: Diversity was estimated from one million T cells, and these estimates were considered underestimates. Reliance upon unsorted PBMCs precluded definitive naive versus antigen-experienced comparison.

Researchers report isolating at least 6.5 million PBMCs per sample. For the second PCR, which ran for about 6 to 11 cycles, a sample-barcoded 5' primer and a J-beta primer mix were used. The yield of each sample was at least 2.5 million CDR3-containing paired-end reads. MiXCR, applied by TCRdb to the 5' RACE reads, yields one record per CDR3 protein. The table lists fewer than 800,000 distinct CDR3 sequences, about 21% of them singletons. Germline CDR1 and CDR2: MNHNY and SVGAGI (reference sequence). This CDR3 region has 17 residues. The J segment lost 6 bases and the V segment lost 5 bases, leaving 11 bases of the junction unmatched.

Specimen: blood. The chain carries TRBV6-6 and TRBJ2-1; 12 bases are shared with TRBD1. The clonotype originates from a man in his 70s in good health. The CDR3 DNA follows: TGTGCCAGCAGTCCAGCTTCCGGGACAGGGGGCTCCAATGAGCAGTTCTTC. Translating it yields CASSPASGTGGSNEQFF.